This T cell receptor (beta chain) was profiled in a study of cytotoxic CD8 clonotypes in ibrutinib-treated CLL (dated by TCRdb to about 2021). In the study overall: The cohort had about ten relapsed/refractory and around 14 treatment-naive patients; 17 to 18 were IGHV unmutated. Patients were still on ibrutinib when every remission and progressive disease sample was collected. An average of about 250,000 productive templates and tens of thousands of productive rearrangements was obtained per sample. Cryopreserved peripheral blood mononuclear cells were obtained before treatment, at response, and at either sustained remission or disease progression. Of the 90 or so participants in the trial, roughly 26 had longitudinal samples available. Response samples were taken after a median of approximately 13 months on treatment, ranging from about 6 to 40 months. Responses were partial in approximately 24 patients and complete in 2; after median approximately 69 months follow-up, roughly 15 stayed in remission and about twelve progressed. The research as a whole found: Public clonotypes were rare and either shrank or stayed stable during treatment, and the rise in clonality at ibrutinib response reflected expansion of private clonotypes. At ibrutinib response clonality went up, during sustained remission it held steady, and at progression it dropped back toward baseline. Baseline clonality was found to be higher than that of age-matched healthy donors and was strongly correlated with circulating CD8+ T-cell counts. Lymph node repertoires were not examined, and the timing of sampling was not matched between patients in sustained remission and those whose disease progressed.

Trimming removed 5 bases from V and 3 bases from J; the gene matches leave 16 bases unexplained. The cysteine opens and the phenylalanine closes a CDR3 of 18 amino acids. Of all the DNA, just the CDR3 is kept, 54 bases in frame from base 1. Reading the germline V gene gives CDR1 SGHDN and CDR2 FVKESK. This specimen's time point label, interpreted: more than 10 months on ibrutinib. For TCR beta library preparation, approximately 2 micrograms of genomic DNA were extracted from the cryopreserved PBMCs. High-throughput TCR beta sequencing was performed on longitudinal blood samples from CLL patients receiving ibrutinib monotherapy. The patients were enrolled in a single-center, open-label phase 2 trial of ibrutinib monotherapy. To note about this clone: No cognate antigen has been identified for it. No much larger clonotype is one base removed from it; base qualities were not supplied.

Each clonotype received, on average, 10x coverage in deep resolution sequencing performed on a MiSeq, where the target depth lay between 1 in 1 million and 1 in 200,000 T cells. The immunoSEQ hsTCRB Kit was used to generate the TCR beta libraries. As for the original processing: The data were analyzed with ImmunoSEQ Analyzer and ImmunoSEQ Data Assistant, and V, D and J gene assignments followed IMGT definitions. Clonality, which ranges from 0 to 1, was calculated by subtracting the normalized Shannon entropy of productive rearrangement frequencies from one. Only overrepresented clonotypes making up at least 0.05% of each patient's repertoire were included in the public clonotype analysis. Some 13 age-matched healthy donor repertoires from immuneACCESS were used as controls for clonality. TCRdb provides this immuneACCESS table in a form limited to in-frame rearrangements. Some clones are lacking; in checked studies, under half of them reflect an unresolved V gene, and why the rest are absent is not known. That table supplies the V and J calls and clone size; D and trimming were determined from the DNA. The sample table lists some 140,000 clones, approximately 90% of them with a count of one. Jointly, the top ten make up approximately 11% of the sample.

This sequence originates from a human donor with chronic lymphocytic leukemia. The sequencing here drew on PBMCs, taken after 12 months of ibrutinib treatment. The chain is assembled from TRBV14 and TRBJ2-3; TRBD2 fits 8 bases in the junction. CDR3 region: CASSIQGKGLALTDTQYF. The bases read TGTGCCAGCAGCATACAGGGTAAAGGACTAGCCTTAACAGATACGCAGTATTTT.